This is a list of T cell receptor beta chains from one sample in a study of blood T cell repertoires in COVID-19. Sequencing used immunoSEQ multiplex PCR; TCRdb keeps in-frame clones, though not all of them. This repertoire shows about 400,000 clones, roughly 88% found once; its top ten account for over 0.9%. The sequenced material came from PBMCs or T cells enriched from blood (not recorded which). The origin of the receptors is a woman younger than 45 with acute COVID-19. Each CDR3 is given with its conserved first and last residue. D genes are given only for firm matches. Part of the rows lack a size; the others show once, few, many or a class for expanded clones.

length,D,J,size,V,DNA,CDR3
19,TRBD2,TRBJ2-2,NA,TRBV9,TGTGCCAGCAGCTTCAGCTCTTGGACTAGCGGCCTCTCCACCGGGGAGCTGTTTTTT,CASSFSSWTSGLSTGELFF
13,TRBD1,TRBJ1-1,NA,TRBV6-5,TGTGCCAGCAAGGGGACAGCGAACACTGAAGCTTTCTTT,CASKGTANTEAFF
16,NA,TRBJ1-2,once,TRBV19,TGTGCCAGTAGCTCTCACAGACAGGCGTCAGACTATGGCTACACCTTC,CASSSHRQASDYGYTF
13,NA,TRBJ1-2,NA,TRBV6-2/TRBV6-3,TGTGCCAGCAGTTACGGGCAGCTCTATGGCTACACCTTC,CASSYGQLYGYTF
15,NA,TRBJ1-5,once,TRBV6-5,TGTGCCAGCAGACTCACAGGTTATAGCAATCAGCCCCAGCATTTT,CASRLTGYSNQPQHF
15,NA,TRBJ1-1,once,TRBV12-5,TGTGCTAGTGGTTTGGTGGTCAGGGCGGACACTGAAGCTTTCTTT,CASGLVVRADTEAFF
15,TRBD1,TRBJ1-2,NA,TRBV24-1,TGTGCCACCAGTGACCCCGGGACAGGGAATAGTGGCTACACCTTC,CATSDPGTGNSGYTF
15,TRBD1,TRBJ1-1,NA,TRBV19,TGTGCCAGTAGTATACAGGGGGCGGAGGTCACTGAAGCTTTCTTT,CASSIQGAEVTEAFF
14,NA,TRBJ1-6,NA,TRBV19,TGTGCCAGTACCCCGAACAGGGATAACTCACCCCTCCACTTT,CASTPNRDNSPLHF
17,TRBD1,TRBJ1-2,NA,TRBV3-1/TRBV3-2,TGTGCCAGCAGCCTCATCGGTGGTGCAGGGGGTGGGTATGGCTACACCTTC,CASSLIGGAGGGYGYTF
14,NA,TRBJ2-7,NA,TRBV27,TGTGCCAGCAGATCCGGACAGAAGACATACGAGCAGTACTTC,CASRSGQKTYEQYF
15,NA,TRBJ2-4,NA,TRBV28,TGTGCCAGCAGCCCGGGACAACTAGCCAAAAACATTCAGTACTTC,CASSPGQLAKNIQYF
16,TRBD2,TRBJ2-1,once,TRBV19,TGTGCCAGTAGTATGGCTGGGCGGGGGGGGCACAATGAGCAGTTCTTC,CASSMAGRGGHNEQFF
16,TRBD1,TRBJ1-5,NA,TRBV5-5,TGTGCCAGCAGCCAGGGGACAGGGGATAGCAATCAGCCCCAGCATTTT,CASSQGTGDSNQPQHF